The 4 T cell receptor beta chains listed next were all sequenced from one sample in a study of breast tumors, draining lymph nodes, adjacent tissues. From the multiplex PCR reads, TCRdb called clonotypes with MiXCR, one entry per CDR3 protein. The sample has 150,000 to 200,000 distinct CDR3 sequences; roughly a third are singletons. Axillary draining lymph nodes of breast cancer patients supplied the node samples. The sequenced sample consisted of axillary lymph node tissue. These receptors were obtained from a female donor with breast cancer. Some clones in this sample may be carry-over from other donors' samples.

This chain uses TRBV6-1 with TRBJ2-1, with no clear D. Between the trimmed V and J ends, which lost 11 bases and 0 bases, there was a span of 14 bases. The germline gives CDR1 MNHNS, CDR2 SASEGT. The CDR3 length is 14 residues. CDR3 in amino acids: CAGKQGTSYNEQFF. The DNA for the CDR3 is TGTGCCGGCAAACAAGGCACCTCCTACAATGAGCAGTTCTTC.

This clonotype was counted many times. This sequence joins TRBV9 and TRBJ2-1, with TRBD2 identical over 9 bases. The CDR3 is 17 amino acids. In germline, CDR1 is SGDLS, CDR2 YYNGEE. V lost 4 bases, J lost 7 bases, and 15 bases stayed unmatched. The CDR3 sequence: CASSITEAGGPGNEQFF. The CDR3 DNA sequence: TGTGCCAGCAGCATAACCGAGGCGGGAGGGCCCGGGAATGAGCAGTTCTTC.

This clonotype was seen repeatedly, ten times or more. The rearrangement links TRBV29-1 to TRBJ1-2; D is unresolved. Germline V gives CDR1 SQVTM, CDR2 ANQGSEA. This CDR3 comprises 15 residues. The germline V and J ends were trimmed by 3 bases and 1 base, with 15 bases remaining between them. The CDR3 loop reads CSVDRGMGGNYGYTF. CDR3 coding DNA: TGCAGCGTTGATCGCGGAATGGGAGGTAACTATGGCTACACCTTC.

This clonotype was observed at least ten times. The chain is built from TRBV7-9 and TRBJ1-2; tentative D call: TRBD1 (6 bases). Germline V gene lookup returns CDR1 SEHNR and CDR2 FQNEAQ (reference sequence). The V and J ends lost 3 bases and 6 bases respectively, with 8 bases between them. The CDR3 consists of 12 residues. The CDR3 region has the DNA TGTGCCAGCAGCTTTGCAGGGGATGGCTACACCTTC. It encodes CASSFAGDGYTF.